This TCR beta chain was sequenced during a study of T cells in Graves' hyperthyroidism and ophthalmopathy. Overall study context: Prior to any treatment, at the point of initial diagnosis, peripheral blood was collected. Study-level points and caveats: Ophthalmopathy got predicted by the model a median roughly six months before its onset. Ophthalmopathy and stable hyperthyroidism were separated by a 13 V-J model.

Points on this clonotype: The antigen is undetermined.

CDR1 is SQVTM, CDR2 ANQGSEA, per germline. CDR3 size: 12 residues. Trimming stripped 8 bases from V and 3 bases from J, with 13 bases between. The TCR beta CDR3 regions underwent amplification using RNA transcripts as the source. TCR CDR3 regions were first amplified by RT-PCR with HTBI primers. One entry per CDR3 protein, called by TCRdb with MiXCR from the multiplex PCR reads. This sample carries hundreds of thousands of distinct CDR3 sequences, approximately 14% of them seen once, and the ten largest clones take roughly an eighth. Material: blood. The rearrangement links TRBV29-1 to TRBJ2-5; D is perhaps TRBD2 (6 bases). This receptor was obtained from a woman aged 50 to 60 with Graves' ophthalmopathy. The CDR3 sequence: CSFRDSEETQYF. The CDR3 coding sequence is TGCAGCTTCCGGGACTCAGAAGAGACCCAGTACTTC.